This T cell receptor (beta chain) was profiled in a study of T cell responses to AZD1222 COVID-19 vaccine. Regarding the study as a whole: Spike-specific TCR breadth rose after two AZD1222 doses, and depth rose as well. Sampled repertoires all dated from after the peak T cell response.

In regard to this clone: Its specificity is not known.

The protocol was immunoSEQ multiplex PCR, while the TCRdb copy is restricted to in-frame clones and leaves out a portion. The table lists more than 70,000 clones, roughly 88% of them singletons. With V trimmed by 3 bases and J by 6 bases, 13 bases remained unmatched. This CDR3 region has 17 residues. Germline CDR1 is SGHRS and CDR2 is YFSETQ. The V and J genes are TRBV5-1 and TRBJ2-3; 10 bases are shared with TRBD2. The origin of this receptor is an adult in good health. This specimen was peripheral blood, taken on day 0 of AZD1222 vaccination. This CDR3 reads CASSSQLAGWGSDTQYF. The CDR3 DNA sequence: TGCGCCAGCAGCTCCCAACTAGCGGGATGGGGTTCGGATACGCAGTATTTT.